The entry below describes one T cell receptor (beta chain). This CDR3 region has 18 residues. V dropped 4 bases and J dropped 1; count of bases not matched to a gene: 8. CDR1 LNHDA and CDR2 SQIVND come from the germline V gene (reference sequence). Clones were read by immunoSEQ multiplex PCR, and TCRdb kept only the in-frame ones, dropping some. Here the sample spans hundreds of thousands of clones, 85% to 95% being singletons. The sample comes from a study of shared T cell receptors in the human thymus. This chain joins TRBV19 and TRBJ2-1, with TRBD2 matching 12 bases. Sequenced material: thymocytes. The origin of this receptor is a human donor. The DNA of the CDR3 is TGTGCCAGTAGTAAGTTTACTAGCGGGAGGTTTTCCTACAATGAGCAGTTCTTC. This codes for CASSKFTSGRFSYNEQFF. The complete variable domain, with remaining parts taken from reference TRBV19 and TRBJ2-1, reads DGGITQSPKYLFRKEGQNVTLSCEQNLNHDAMYWYRQDPGQGLRLIYYSQIVNDFQKGDIAEGYSVSREKKESFPLTVTSAQKNPTAFYLCASSKFTSGRFSYNEQFFGPGTRLTVL.